The sequence of this TCR beta chain was determined in a study of HIV-infected children after antiretroviral therapy interruption. Study-level background: Four children interrupted treatment; four stayed on continuous treatment. Continuous-treatment children had median age 8 years, interruption around 9.5 years. Interruption-arm sampling covered weeks 0, 12, interruption end (24 or 48), and about 3 years post-study. Study findings and constraints: Naive CD4+ Gini coefficient rose by interruption end, suggesting clonal expansion.

V gave up 7 bases and J gave up 0 bases, with 10 bases separating them. The CDR3 is 15 amino acids. The germline gives CDR1 MNHEY, CDR2 SVGAGI. The TCR library was built from RNA with a 3' RACE protocol and unique molecular identifiers. Each CDR3 protein gets one entry after TCRdb re-called the 3' RACE reads with MiXCR. The sample lists about 83,000 distinct CDR3 sequences; around 6.9% were seen once. Treatment described: PENTA 11 planned treatment interruption arm or continuous ART arm. This clonotype was found many times. Antigen specificity is unknown. The sample consisted of CD45RA+ CD4+ T cells from PBMCs, pooled from several time points, taken from a donor given antiretroviral therapy, either interrupted or continuous. The subset was: naive CD4+ CD45RA+ CD45RO- T cells. The chain links TRBV6-5 to TRBJ1-6; the D is unclear. The receptor was isolated from a pool of human donors with HIV. The CDR3 DNA follows: TGTGCCAGCAAAAAGCAGAGCTCCTATAATTCACCCCTCCACTTT. Residues: CASKKQSSYNSPLHF.